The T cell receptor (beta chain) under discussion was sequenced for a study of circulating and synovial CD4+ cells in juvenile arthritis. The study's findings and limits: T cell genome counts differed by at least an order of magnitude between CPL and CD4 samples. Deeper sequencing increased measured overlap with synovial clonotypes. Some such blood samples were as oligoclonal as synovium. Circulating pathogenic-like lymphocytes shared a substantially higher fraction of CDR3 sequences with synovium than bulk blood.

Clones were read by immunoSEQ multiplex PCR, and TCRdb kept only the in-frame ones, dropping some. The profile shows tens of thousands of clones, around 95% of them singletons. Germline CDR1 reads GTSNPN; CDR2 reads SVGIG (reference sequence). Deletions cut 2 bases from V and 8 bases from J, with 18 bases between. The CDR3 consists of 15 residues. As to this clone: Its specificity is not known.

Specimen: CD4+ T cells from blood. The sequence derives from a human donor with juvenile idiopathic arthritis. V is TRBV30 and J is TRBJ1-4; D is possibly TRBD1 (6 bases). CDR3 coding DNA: TGTGCCTGGAGTTCTCCGACAGGCCTTGGGGAAAAACTGTTTTTT. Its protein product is CAWSSPTGLGEKLFF.